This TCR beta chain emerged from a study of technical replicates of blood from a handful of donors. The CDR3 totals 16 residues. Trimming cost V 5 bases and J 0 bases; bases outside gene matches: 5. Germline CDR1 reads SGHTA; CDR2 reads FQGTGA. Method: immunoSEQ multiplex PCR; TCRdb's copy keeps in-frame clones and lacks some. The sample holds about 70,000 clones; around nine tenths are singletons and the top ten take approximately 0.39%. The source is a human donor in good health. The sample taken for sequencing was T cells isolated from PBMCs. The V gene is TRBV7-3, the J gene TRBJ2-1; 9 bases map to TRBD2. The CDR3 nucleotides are TGTGCCAGCAGCCCTAGCGGGACCCCCTCCTACAATGAGCAGTTCTTC. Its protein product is CASSPSGTPSYNEQFF.